This TCR beta chain originates from a study of blood T cell repertoires in COVID-19. Assay used: immunoSEQ multiplex PCR; TCRdb lists only in-frame clones, some missing. The sample shows some 65,000 clones, around nine tenths of them seen only once. The germline V gene has CDR1 LGHNA and CDR2 YSLEER. CDR3 length: 14 amino acids. The trim removed 5 bases at V and 11 bases at J, leaving 8 bases unmatched. The sequencing sample was made of peripheral blood. This TCR derives from a woman of 80 years or more with active COVID-19. The chain links TRBV4-3 to TRBJ1-6; 8 bases fit TRBD1. CDR3 protein: CASSEAGQAAPLHF. The CDR3 DNA sequence: TGCGCCAGCAGCGAGGCGGGACAGGCTGCACCCCTCCACTTT.